These 32 T cell receptor beta chains were sequenced from one sample in a study of blood T cell dynamics during melanoma immunotherapy. Time point meaning: week 3, after first cycle of checkpoint inhibitor. Some clones are missing from TCRdb's copy, which holds only in-frame ones; the method was immunoSEQ multiplex PCR. The table has 12,000 or so clones, 70% to 90% seen once. The sequences come from blood, collected from a patient treated with checkpoint blockade. These receptors were obtained from a human donor with melanoma.

CDR3 sequence reads: CASGPDGSGANVLTF. In nucleotides, the CDR3 is TGTGCCAGCGGCCCGGATGGTTCTGGGGCCAACGTCCTGACTTTC. V usage is TRBV6-4 and J usage is TRBJ2-6; D ambiguous. The V gene lost 8 bases and the J gene lost 1 base, with 12 bases spanning the gap. The germline CDR1 and CDR2 sequences are MRHNA and SNTAGT. The CDR3 consists of 15 residues.

V usage is TRBV2 and J usage is TRBJ1-3; 9 bases agree with TRBD1. This CDR3 region has 14 residues. V lost 5 bases to trimming and J lost 4 bases; unmatched junction nucleotides: 3. The germline V gene has CDR1 SNHLY and CDR2 FYNNEI. Here the CDR3 reads CASSHRGLGNTIYF. The CDR3 DNA reads TGTGCCAGCAGTCACAGGGGGCTCGGAAACACCATATATTTT.

The J gene is TRBJ1-2, the V gene TRBV10-3, with 12 bases lining up with TRBD1. V trimming: 7 bases; J trimming: 7 bases; junction bases outside the gene matches: 7. This CDR3 spans 14 amino acids. In germline, CDR1 is ENHRY, CDR2 SYGVKD. CDR3 amino acids: CAIIAGTGGVGYTF. The CDR3 DNA sequence: TGTGCCATCATTGCCGGGACAGGGGGCGTTGGCTACACCTTC.

The V and J genes are TRBV21-1 and TRBJ2-7; the table's D call TRBD1 went unverified against the DNA. TRBV21-1 is a listed pseudogene. The CDR3 runs 15 residues. For the CDR3, the DNA is TGTGCCAGCAGCCCCCGGTGGACAGGGGCCTACGAGCAGTACTTC. Protein sequence: CASSPRWTGAYEQYF.

This clone was counted between two and nine times. The rearrangement joins TRBV2 to TRBJ1-2; 9 bases are shared with TRBD1. Germline CDR1 is SNHLY and CDR2 is FYNNEI. The CDR3 sequence is 13 residues long. V shed 4 bases and J 8 bases; nucleotides not matched to a gene: 5. The CDR3 loop is CASSGQGVWGYTF. The CDR3 nucleotides are TGTGCCAGCAGTGGACAGGGGGTTTGGGGCTACACCTTC.

The CDR3 is CASRGGLAGEDTQYF. Here the CDR3 DNA reads TGTGCCAGCCGCGGGGGACTAGCGGGGGAAGATACGCAGTATTTT. J is TRBJ2-3 and V is TRBV9, with 14 bases aligning to TRBD2. V was pared by 7 bases and J by 5 bases, with 6 bases of the junction left unmatched. The CDR3 runs to 15 residues. The germline CDR1 and CDR2 sequences are SGDLS and YYNGEE.

The chain has TRBV5-1 and TRBJ2-1; a weak D match, TRBD2 (6 bases). V lost 4 bases and J lost 0, with 11 bases in between. Germline CDR1 SGHRS, CDR2 YFSETQ. The CDR3 sequence is 15 residues long. CDR3 sequence reads: CASSPGDYSYNEQFF. The CDR3 DNA sequence: TGCGCCAGCAGCCCGGGGGATTACTCCTACAATGAGCAGTTCTTC.

The rearrangement joins TRBV19 to TRBJ1-5, with D uncertain. CDR1 is LNHDA and CDR2 is SQIVND in the germline V gene (reference sequence). With 3 bases removed from V and 3 bases from J, the gap between germline ends came to 12 bases. The CDR3 length is 15 residues. CDR3 bases: TGTGCCAGTAGTATTACCGTGAGGAACAATCAGCCCCAGCATTTT. Translated: CASSITVRNNQPQHF.

This clone appeared once. The chain uses TRBV19 and TRBJ1-2; 10 bases are a match to TRBD1. This CDR3 contains 16 residues. Germline-derived CDR1 and CDR2 are LNHDA and SQIVND (reference sequence). The trim removed 8 bases at V and 1 base at J, leaving 10 bases unmatched. The DNA for the CDR3 is TGTGCCAGTGGTAGGGGGACAGGGGCGCTTAACTATGGCTACACCTTC. It yields the protein CASGRGTGALNYGYTF.

The CDR3 loop reads CASSQKAGGIYEQYF. The DNA for the CDR3 is TGTGCCAGCAGCCAAAAAGCGGGGGGGATCTACGAGCAGTACTTC. The chain has TRBV4-2 and TRBJ2-7; 10 nucleotides line up with TRBD2. CDR3 size: 15 residues. CDR1 and CDR2 (germline): LGHNA, YNFKEQ. The ends lost 2 bases at V and 3 bases at J; junction bases unmatched: 4.

The chain employs TRBV30 and TRBJ1-4; 7 nucleotides line up with TRBD1. The J segment lost 8 bases and the V segment lost 1 base, leaving 4 bases of the junction unmatched. Germline V gene sequence: CDR1 GTSNPN, CDR2 SVGIG (reference sequence). The CDR3 spans 13 residues. Here the CDR3 reads CAWSARTGEKLFF. DNA for the CDR3: TGTGCCTGGAGTGCCAGGACAGGCGAAAAACTGTTTTTT.

This rearrangement joins TRBV7-3 to TRBJ2-3; 9 bases are a match to TRBD2. J lost 1 base, V lost 5 bases, and 7 bases had no gene match. The germline gives CDR1 SGHTA, CDR2 FQGTGA. The CDR3 is made up of 16 amino acids. The CDR3 sequence is CASSPEVAGGTDTQYF. The CDR3 DNA follows: TGTGCCAGCAGCCCCGAGGTAGCGGGGGGCACAGATACGCAGTATTTT.

This clone came up a few times. The chain uses TRBV19 and TRBJ1-6; maybe TRBD1 (6 bases). The germline gives CDR1 LNHDA, CDR2 SQIVND (reference sequence). The CDR3 sequence is 15 residues long. V lost 6 bases to trimming and J lost 8 bases, with 17 bases between them. The CDR3 coding sequence is TGTGCCAGTAGACCTCTCGGGACAAGGGATTCACCCCTCCACTTT. This codes for CASRPLGTRDSPLHF.

The rearrangement uses TRBV4-1 and TRBJ2-1; TRBD2 aligns across 7 bases. Germline CDR1 MGHRA, CDR2 YSYEKL. The ends lost 1 base at V and 4 bases at J; junction bases unmatched: 13. The CDR3 extends over 18 amino acids. For the CDR3, the DNA is TGCGCCAGCAGCCAAGGAGCGGGGCGGAAACCTGCTTACAATGAGCAGTTCTTC. This translates into CASSQGAGRKPAYNEQFF.

V is TRBV11-2 and J is TRBJ1-5; 7 positions match TRBD1. The germline V gene has CDR1 SGHAT and CDR2 FQNNGV. The CDR3 loop spans 15 amino acids. V shed 4 bases and J 6 bases; nucleotides not matched to a gene: 9. The CDR3 nucleotides are TGTGCCAGCAGCTCCGAGACAGGGAGGGGTCAGCCCCAGCATTTT. The encoded protein is CASSSETGRGQPQHF. Full variable domain (outside the CDR3, taken from reference TRBV11-2 and TRBJ1-5): EAGVAQSPRYKIIEKRQSVAFWCNPISGHATLYWYQQILGQGPKLLIQFQNNGVVDDSQLPKDRFSAERLKGVDSTLKIQPAKLEDSAVYLCASSSETGRGQPQHFGDGTRLSIL.

J is TRBJ1-2 and V is TRBV15; 8 nucleotides match TRBD1. CDR1 and CDR2 (germline): LNHNV, YYDKDF (reference sequence). With V trimmed by 3 bases and J by 5 bases, 5 bases remained unmatched. The CDR3 spans 14 residues. The CDR3 protein is CATSRDRVQYGYTF. CDR3 DNA sequence: TGTGCCACCAGCAGGGACAGGGTTCAGTATGGCTACACCTTC. The full variable domain, in which reference TRBV15 and TRBJ1-2 provide the parts outside the CDR3, is DAMVIQNPRYQVTQFGKPVTLSCSQTLNHNVMYWYQQKSSQAPKLLFHYYDKDFNNEADTPDNFQSRRPNTSFCFLDIRSPGLGDTAMYLCATSRDRVQYGYTFGSGTRLTVV.

This chain uses TRBV7-8 with TRBJ1-5; D might be TRBD1 (5 bases). V lost 1 base and J 7 bases, leaving 14 bases between the germline ends. The CDR3 spans 15 residues. Germline V lookup: CDR1 SGHVS, CDR2 FQNEAQ. This CDR3 is CASSLGTLGGQPQHF. The CDR3 DNA reads TGTGCCAGCAGCTTAGGGACCCTCGGGGGACAGCCCCAGCATTTT.

The V call is TRBV9, the J call TRBJ2-1; 9 bases fit TRBD2. Trimming took 6 bases from V and 5 from J; bases not matched to a gene: 6. Germline assignment: CDR1 SGDLS and CDR2 YYNGEE. The CDR3 spans 14 residues. The CDR3: CASTGGLADNEQFF. CDR3 coding DNA: TGTGCCAGCACCGGGGGACTAGCAGACAATGAGCAGTTCTTC.

J is TRBJ1-1 and V is TRBV25-1; maybe TRBD1 (5 bases). V was clipped by 7 bases and J by 3 bases, with 15 bases between them. The germline gives CDR1 MGHDK, CDR2 SYGVNS. The CDR3 extends over 14 amino acids. The CDR3 loop reads CASNRGARDTEAFF. The CDR3 DNA reads TGTGCCAGCAACCGCGGGGCTAGGGACACTGAAGCTTTCTTT.

J is TRBJ1-1 and V is TRBV15, with 9 nucleotides matching TRBD1. With V trimmed by 6 bases and J by 6 bases, 8 bases remained unmatched. Germline V gene lookup returns CDR1 LNHNV and CDR2 YYDKDF (reference sequence). The CDR3 contains 14 residues. The CDR3 sequence: CATRLQGAVAEAFF. CDR3 DNA sequence: TGTGCCACCAGACTACAGGGGGCTGTTGCTGAAGCTTTCTTT.

The chain has TRBV7-2 and TRBJ2-1; no clear D. V was shortened by 2 bases and J by 10 bases, with 9 bases between the two germline ends. Germline CDR1 and CDR2: SGHTA and FQGNSA. The CDR3 spans 12 residues. The CDR3 sequence is CASSLFDSEQFF. The CDR3, as DNA: TGTGCCAGCAGCTTATTCGACTCCGAGCAGTTCTTC.

This sequence joins TRBV15 and TRBJ1-1; no clear D. V lost 2 bases to trimming and J lost 9 bases, with 7 bases between them. The CDR3 has 11 amino acids. In germline, CDR1 is LNHNV, CDR2 YYDKDF (reference sequence). The CDR3, as DNA: TGTGCCACCAGCAGATCCTCCCAAGCTTTCTTT. Its protein product is CATSRSSQAFF.

The V and J genes are TRBV12-2 and TRBJ2-2; the table gives TRBD2 as D, unverified against the DNA. TRBV12-2 is tagged as a pseudogene. This CDR3 region has 16 residues. The CDR3 sequence: CASRYRGRQNTGELFF. For the CDR3, the DNA is TGTGCAAGTCGCTACAGAGGGCGGCAGAACACCGGGGAGCTGTTTTTT.

The chain has TRBV7-9 and TRBJ1-5; TRBD1 agrees at 9 bases. V lost 1 base to trimming and J lost 2 bases; unmatched junction nucleotides: 0. The CDR3 consists of 15 residues. Per the germline V gene, CDR1 is SEHNR and CDR2 is FQNEAQ (reference sequence). In nucleotides, the CDR3 is TGTGCCAGCAGCTTAGGGACAGGGGGCAATCAGCCCCAGCATTTT. Translating gives CASSLGTGGNQPQHF.

The gene calls are TRBV5-5 and TRBJ2-1; 8 bases line up with TRBD1. Trimming removed 2 bases from V and 3 bases from J; junction bases left unmatched: 4. The CDR3 extends over 15 amino acids. Germline CDR1 and CDR2: SGHKS and YYEKEE (reference sequence). This chain's CDR3 is CASSFGQGSYNEQFF. The CDR3 coding sequence is TGTGCCAGCAGCTTCGGACAGGGAAGCTACAATGAGCAGTTCTTC.

The CDR3 loop reads CASSLWTGTSEQYF. The CDR3 nucleotides read TGTGCCAGCAGCTTGTGGACAGGGACCTCCGAGCAGTACTTC. The rearrangement uses TRBV7-3 and TRBJ2-7; 8 nucleotides match TRBD1. CDR1 is SGHTA, CDR2 FQGTGA, per germline. V lost 3 bases, J lost 6 bases, and 7 bases stayed unmatched. CDR3 length: 14 amino acids. Full variable domain (remainder filled in from reference TRBV7-3 and TRBJ2-7): GAGVSQTPSNKVTEKGKYVELRCDPISGHTALYWYRQSLGQGPEFLIYFQGTGAADDSGLPNDRFFAVRPEGSVSTLKIQRTERGDSAVYLCASSLWTGTSEQYFGPGTRLTVT.

This chain uses TRBV14 with TRBJ2-1; D is perhaps TRBD2 (5 bases). CDR3 length: 13 amino acids. CDR1 and CDR2 (germline): SGHDN, FVKESK. The V and J ends lost 1 base and 7 bases respectively, with 8 bases between them. The CDR3: CASSQAPGNEQFF. CDR3 nucleotide sequence: TGTGCCAGCAGCCAAGCGCCGGGAAATGAGCAGTTCTTC.

The rearrangement joins TRBV7-3 to TRBJ2-7; D remains unclear. Germline V lookup: CDR1 SGHTA, CDR2 FQGTGA. Trimming left V 1 base short and J 0 bases short, with 10 bases between. The CDR3 sequence is 15 residues long. In nucleotides, the CDR3 is TGTGCCAGCAGCTTAATGCCCGGGTACTCCTACGAGCAGTACTTC. This codes for CASSLMPGYSYEQYF.

The chain carries TRBV19 and TRBJ1-2, with D unresolved. CDR1 is LNHDA, CDR2 SQIVND, per germline (reference sequence). Between the trimmed V and J ends, which lost 10 bases and 4 bases, there was a span of 19 bases. The CDR3 length is 14 residues. DNA of the CDR3: TGTGCCACCCGACGCATTGCAGGCGCCTATGGCTACACCTTC. Translation gives CATRRIAGAYGYTF.

This clone occurred once. V usage is TRBV7-9 and J usage is TRBJ1-2; D is ambiguous. Germline CDR1 SEHNR, CDR2 FQNEAQ (reference sequence). Trimming took off 6 bases at V and 6 bases at J, with 20 bases between the two ends. There are 15 residues in the CDR3. In DNA, the CDR3 is TGTGCCAGCAGAGTCTTGAGCAGAATTAGGGATGGCTACACCTTC. Translating gives CASRVLSRIRDGYTF. The whole variable domain, filled in from reference TRBV7-9 and TRBJ1-2, reads DTGVSQNPRHKITKRGQNVTFRCDPISEHNRLYWYRQTLGQGPEFLTYFQNEAQLEKSRLLSDRFSAERPKGSFSTLEIQRTEQGDSAMYLCASRVLSRIRDGYTFGSGTRLTVV.

This chain uses TRBV6-6 with TRBJ1-2; D possibly corresponds to TRBD1 (6 bases). Germline loops: CDR1 MNHNY, CDR2 SVGAGI (reference sequence). The CDR3 sequence is 14 residues long. With 2 bases removed from V and 5 bases from J, the gap between germline ends came to 12 bases. CDR3 nucleotide sequence: TGTGCCAGCAGTTACCCGACAGGAATATATGGCTACACCTTC. Amino acids: CASSYPTGIYGYTF.

This sequence joins TRBV18 and TRBJ1-2; 11 bases are shared with TRBD1. The CDR3 consists of 14 residues. The V segment lost 6 bases and the J segment 5 bases; nucleotides outside the gene matches: 5. Germline V CDR1 and CDR2: KGHSH, LQKENI. CDR3 sequence: CASSLDRGPYGYTF. The CDR3 nucleotides read TGTGCCAGCTCCCTGGACAGGGGGCCGTATGGCTACACCTTC.